These 27 T cell receptor beta chains came from one sample sequenced in a study of blood T cell repertoires in COVID-19. Sequencing was performed with immunoSEQ multiplex PCR; in TCRdb, only in-frame clones are kept and a portion is missing. The data hold 330,000 or so clones, with around 90% observed a single time. What was sequenced was peripheral blood. The receptor set was obtained from a man in his thirties or forties with COVID-19, enrolled during active disease.

V is TRBV9 and J is TRBJ2-7; D remains unclear. The germline V and J ends were trimmed by 4 bases and 2 bases, with 22 bases remaining between them. CDR3 length: 17 amino acids. In germline, CDR1 is SGDLS, CDR2 YYNGEE. The CDR3 loop reads CASSPLLDGEIPYEQYF. The CDR3 DNA reads as TGTGCCAGCAGCCCATTGCTAGACGGAGAAATCCCCTACGAGCAGTACTTC.

The chain employs TRBV11-2 and TRBJ1-2, with 8 positions matching TRBD1. The V and J ends lost 5 bases and 6 bases, in that order; junction bases with no gene match: 11. This CDR3 is 15 amino acids long. CDR1 SGHAT and CDR2 FQNNGV come from the germline V gene. CDR3 sequence: CASSLDRGGWNGYTF. The CDR3 nucleotides are TGTGCCAGCAGCCTCGACAGGGGAGGATGGAATGGCTACACCTTC.

This clone turned up a few times. The chain combines TRBV7-9 with TRBJ2-5; TRBD2 agrees at 13 bases. V lost 5 bases, J lost 5 bases, and 11 bases stayed unmatched. The CDR3 has 17 amino acids. The germline V gene encodes CDR1 SEHNR and CDR2 FQNEAQ (reference sequence). The CDR3 is CASSLGLAGVILETQYF. The DNA for the CDR3 is TGTGCCAGCAGCCTCGGACTAGCGGGGGTTATCTTGGAGACCCAGTACTTC.

This clone has a handful of counts. The rearrangement joins TRBV7-3 to TRBJ1-1; D perhaps matches TRBD1 (5 bases). Looked up from germline, CDR1 is SGHTA and CDR2 is FQGTGA. Trimming cost V 1 base and J 0 bases, with 6 bases left between them. This CDR3 is 14 amino acids long. The CDR3 DNA reads as TGTGCCAGCAGCTTAAACAGGATGAACACTGAAGCTTTCTTT. Translation gives CASSLNRMNTEAFF. The full variable domain, completed using reference TRBV7-3 and TRBJ1-1, is GAGVSQTPSNKVTEKGKYVELRCDPISGHTALYWYRQSLGQGPEFLIYFQGTGAADDSGLPNDRFFAVRPEGSVSTLKIQRTERGDSAVYLCASSLNRMNTEAFFGQGTRLTVV.

The genes are TRBV10-3 and TRBJ2-1; 9 bases match TRBD1. This CDR3 region has 13 residues. Germline V gene sequence: CDR1 ENHRY, CDR2 SYGVKD. With V trimmed by 7 bases and J by 9 bases, 7 bases remained unmatched. The CDR3 protein is CAITGTGSGEQFF. The CDR3, as DNA: TGTGCCATCACCGGGACAGGGTCGGGTGAGCAGTTCTTC.

This chain links TRBV18 with TRBJ1-1; 7 bases map to TRBD1. CDR1 KGHSH and CDR2 LQKENI come from the germline V gene. V was pared by 4 bases and J by 2 bases, with 1 base of the junction left unmatched. CDR3 size: 13 residues. The CDR3 sequence: CASSRDRNTEAFF. DNA of the CDR3: TGTGCCAGCTCACGGGACAGAAACACTGAAGCTTTCTTT.

This chain uses TRBV18 with TRBJ2-2, with a tentative D call TRBD1 (6 bases). The germline V and J ends were trimmed by 3 bases and 0 bases, with 11 bases remaining between them. The CDR3 totals 16 residues. Germline V gives CDR1 KGHSH, CDR2 LQKENI. Written as DNA, the CDR3 is TGTGCCAGCTCACCTGGACAGACTACGAACACCGGGGAGCTGTTTTTT. Residues: CASSPGQTTNTGELFF.

The chain couples TRBV27 to TRBJ1-2; 10 bases match TRBD1. The CDR3 sequence is 14 residues long. The V gene end was trimmed by 5 bases and the J gene end by 5 bases; junction bases not matched to a gene: 5. Germline V gene sequence: CDR1 MNHEY, CDR2 SMNVEV (reference sequence). DNA of the CDR3: TGTGCCAGCAGTCAAGGACAGGGGGGGTATGGCTACACCTTC. Protein sequence: CASSQGQGGYGYTF.

This sequence joins TRBV6-5 and TRBJ1-6; perhaps TRBD1 as D (6 bases). V shed 2 bases and J shed 6 bases, with 8 bases lying between them. The CDR3 spans 14 residues. Germline CDR1 MNHEY, CDR2 SVGAGI. Here the CDR3 reads CASSYRGFNSPLHF. The DNA of the CDR3 is TGTGCCAGCAGTTACAGGGGGTTTAATTCACCCCTCCACTTT.

The J gene is TRBJ1-1, the V gene TRBV3-1 (or the pseudogene TRBV3-2); D is unresolved. Trimming pared 3 bases from V and 7 bases from J, leaving 9 bases between. The CDR3 length is 12 residues. CDR1 and CDR2 from the germline V gene are LGHDT and YNNKEL (reference sequence). The CDR3 sequence: CASSQASYEAFF. The CDR3 nucleotides are TGTGCCAGCAGCCAGGCCTCTTATGAAGCTTTCTTT.

This clone occurred a few times. The sample contains more than one DNA sequence encoding this CDR3. This chain links TRBV9 with TRBJ2-3; 8 nucleotides line up with TRBD1. The trim removed 0 bases at V and 3 bases at J, leaving 0 bases unmatched. In germline, CDR1 is SGDLS, CDR2 YYNGEE. This CDR3 comprises 14 residues. CDR3 loop: CASSVDRGTDTQYF. DNA of the CDR3: TGTGCCAGCAGCGTAGACAGGGGGACAGATACGCAGTATTTT.

V and J are TRBV6-1 and TRBJ2-5; TRBD2 agrees at 8 bases. J lost 2 bases, V lost 0 bases, and 8 bases had no gene match. CDR3 size: 17 residues. The germline CDR1 and CDR2 sequences are MNHNS and SASEGT. For the CDR3, the DNA is TGTGCCAGCAGTGAAGCGCTTCGGGGGGGGCCTCAAGAGACCCAGTACTTC. Translation: CASSEALRGGPQETQYF.

The CDR3 region is CASSASRDRVGSYEQYF. The CDR3 nucleotides read TGTGCCAGCAGCGCGTCCCGGGACAGGGTAGGATCCTACGAGCAGTACTTC. The gene calls are TRBV7-2 and TRBJ2-7, with 9 bases that match TRBD1. In germline, CDR1 is SGHTA, CDR2 FQGNSA. Germline trimming cut 5 bases from V and 1 base from J; bases unmatched to any gene: 12. CDR3 length: 17 amino acids.

The chain couples TRBV28 to TRBJ1-1; D might be TRBD1 (6 bases). Germline-derived CDR1 and CDR2 are MDHEN and SYDVKM. The CDR3 consists of 11 residues. The CDR3 region is CVLQGNTEAFF. In DNA form, the CDR3 reads TGTGTCCTACAGGGTAACACTGAAGCTTTCTTT.

This clone was counted a single time. The chain recombines TRBV2 with TRBJ1-1; D gene ambiguous. Trimming shortened V by 8 bases and J by 5 bases, and 9 bases separated the two germline ends. The CDR3 is 11 amino acids. CDR1 is SNHLY, CDR2 FYNNEI, per germline. The CDR3, as DNA: TGTGCCAGCTTCGCCGGTACTGAAGCTTTCTTT. Its protein is CASFAGTEAFF.

The chain is built from TRBV7-3 and TRBJ2-2; 7 nucleotides line up with TRBD2. Germline V lookup: CDR1 SGHTA, CDR2 FQGTGA. V dropped 5 bases and J dropped 5; count of bases not matched to a gene: 8. The CDR3 is made up of 15 amino acids. The DNA for the CDR3 is TGTGCCAGCAGCCCAACAAGACTAGCTACCGGGGAGCTGTTTTTT. It encodes CASSPTRLATGELFF.

The V call is TRBV7-2, the J call TRBJ2-5, with D perhaps matching TRBD2 (5 bases). Germline V gives CDR1 SGHTA, CDR2 FQGNSA. V was trimmed by 0 bases and J by 4 bases, leaving 12 bases between them. This CDR3 region has 15 residues. The CDR3 bases are TGTGCCAGCAGCTTAGCCCCCGGAGAGGGAGAGACCCAGTACTTC. Its translation: CASSLAPGEGETQYF.

The DNA for the CDR3 is TGTGCCAGTAGCCTACAGGGTGGCAATTCACCCCTCCACTTT. Its protein is CASSLQGGNSPLHF. This rearrangement joins TRBV19 to TRBJ1-6, with D perhaps matching TRBD1 (6 bases). The CDR3 totals 14 residues. Deletions cut 6 bases from V and 7 bases from J, with 13 bases between. Germline CDR1 and CDR2: LNHDA and SQIVND (reference sequence).

The chain combines TRBV30 with TRBJ2-3, with TRBD2 matching 7 bases. The CDR3 consists of 14 residues. CDR1 and CDR2 from the germline V gene are GTSNPN and SVGIG (reference sequence). With 4 bases clipped from V and 2 bases from J, the junction kept 6 bases outside the gene matches. CDR3 DNA: TGTGCCTGGAAGACGCGGGAGTTCACAGATACGCAGTATTTT. Residues: CAWKTREFTDTQYF.

The rearrangement uses TRBV11-2 and TRBJ1-2, with 8 bases aligning to TRBD1. V was pared by 5 bases and J by 4 bases, with 18 bases of the junction left unmatched. Germline V gene data show CDR1 as SGHAT and CDR2 as FQNNGV. This CDR3 is built from 18 residues. In DNA form, the CDR3 reads TGTGCCAGCAGCCCGGGGGGTCAGGGGGCACCAGGAAGCTATGGCTACACCTTC. Encoded protein: CASSPGGQGAPGSYGYTF.

V and J are TRBV5-6 and TRBJ1-5; 10 bases fit TRBD1. The CDR3 is 17 residues long. V lost 4 bases and J lost 0; bases outside the gene matches: 7. From germline, CDR1 is SGHDT and CDR2 YYEEEE. CDR3 in DNA: TGTGCCAGCAGCAAGGACAGGGGGTCCTATAGCAATCAGCCCCAGCATTTT. Translation gives CASSKDRGSYSNQPQHF.

The CDR3 reads CASSTGGLDGYTF. DNA of the CDR3: TGTGCCAGCAGCACAGGGGGGTTAGATGGCTACACCTTC. The gene calls are TRBV7-2 and TRBJ1-2, with TRBD1 identical over 8 bases. Germline-derived CDR1 and CDR2 are SGHTA and FQGNSA. The CDR3 is 13 amino acids. Losses at the gene ends were 5 bases for V and 6 bases for J; bases not matched to a gene: 5.

The chain uses TRBV5-1 and TRBJ2-1; D possibly corresponds to TRBD2 (5 bases). Germline V CDR1 and CDR2: SGHRS, YFSETQ. The CDR3 loop spans 14 amino acids. V shed 4 bases and J shed 3 bases, with 11 bases lying between them. The CDR3 DNA reads TGCGCCAGCAGCCTGGGCGGACTCTACAATGAGCAGTTCTTC. This gives the protein CASSLGGLYNEQFF.

V usage is TRBV18 and J usage is TRBJ2-1; 13 nucleotides align to TRBD2. CDR1 and CDR2 (germline): KGHSH, LQKENI. The CDR3 spans 16 residues. With V trimmed by 6 bases and J by 4 bases, 6 bases remained unmatched. CDR3 protein: CASSPTSGGPYNEQFF. The CDR3 DNA sequence: TGTGCCAGCTCCCCGACTAGCGGGGGGCCGTACAATGAGCAGTTCTTC.

The chain links TRBV10-3 to TRBJ1-5, with D possibly matching TRBD1 (5 bases). This CDR3 has 16 amino acids. V dropped 4 bases and J dropped 3 bases, with 16 bases sitting between them. CDR1 is ENHRY, CDR2 SYGVKD, per germline. The CDR3, as DNA: TGTGCCATCAGTGCGGGGGAGTCTGGGGCCAATCAGCCCCAGCATTTT. The encoded protein is CAISAGESGANQPQHF.

This clone was found a few times. The V call is TRBV28, the J call TRBJ2-7, with TRBD1 matching over 7 bases. J gave up 0 bases and V 6 bases, and 8 bases lay outside the gene matches. CDR3 size: 15 residues. Germline CDR1 reads MDHEN; CDR2 reads SYDVKM. CDR3 nucleotide sequence: TGTGCCAGCAGGGAAGGGACAGCCATCTCCTACGAGCAGTACTTC. Its translation: CASREGTAISYEQYF.

The rearrangement links TRBV6-6 to TRBJ2-1; D possibly corresponds to TRBD2 (6 bases). Germline CDR1 reads MNHNY; CDR2 reads SVGAGI (reference sequence). V gave up 1 base and J gave up 9 bases, with 13 bases separating them. The CDR3 contains 14 residues. CDR3 DNA sequence: TGTGCCAGCAGTTACTTCAGCACCGGGGGTGAGCAGTTCTTC. Encoded protein: CASSYFSTGGEQFF.